The 21 T cell receptor beta chains below all came from one sample that was sequenced in a study of cytomegalovirus exposure and HLA in healthy donors. The study ran its PCR with 60 Vbeta and 13 Jbeta primers. Clones were sequenced by immunoSEQ multiplex PCR, and TCRdb holds only the in-frame ones, with some missing. Found here are roughly 120,000 clones, 80% of them singletons; the top ten hold approximately 5%. Material for sequencing was PBMCs. The receptor source for this set is a man aged 25-40 years in good health and CMV-seronegative.

The chain uses TRBV7-3 and TRBJ1-1; D is unresolved. The CDR3 sequence is 13 residues long. The ends were cut back, 4 bases at V and 0 bases at J, with 6 bases in the middle. Per the germline V gene, CDR1 is SGHTA and CDR2 is FQGTGA. CDR3 sequence (DNA): TGTGCCAGCAGCTCGCACATGAACACTGAAGCTTTCTTT. Translation: CASSSHMNTEAFF.

About this clone itself: A read error may account for a junction end that differs from germline. The CDR3 loop reads CVSSPLGGGSYGYTF. The CDR3 bases are TGCGTCAGCAGCCCTCTCGGGGGAGGTAGCTATGGCTACACCTTC. The chain carries TRBV4-3 and TRBJ1-2, with a possible D match to TRBD1 (5 bases). Per the germline V gene, CDR1 is LGHNA and CDR2 is YSLEER. The CDR3 is made up of 15 amino acids.

The chain combines TRBV28 with TRBJ1-2, with a tentative D call TRBD1 (5 bases). Per germline, CDR1 MDHEN and CDR2 SYDVKM. V lost 4 bases, J lost 9 bases, and 15 bases lay in between. The CDR3 covers 13 residues. CDR3 DNA sequence: TGTGCCAGCAGTTCAACTACAGGTTCCAGCTACACCTTC. Its translation: CASSSTTGSSYTF.

This chain connects TRBV6-1 to TRBJ2-7, with 7 positions matching TRBD2. The CDR3 totals 15 residues. V trimming: 6 bases; J trimming: 3 bases; junction bases outside the gene matches: 11. Germline CDR1 and CDR2: MNHNS and SASEGT. The CDR3 spells CASSRGASGYYEQYF. The CDR3 coding sequence is TGTGCCAGCAGCCGAGGGGCTAGCGGATACTACGAGCAGTACTTC.

The chain employs TRBV5-6 and TRBJ1-1; the match to TRBD1 covers 9 bases. CDR3 length: 16 residues. J was trimmed by 5 bases and V by 4 bases; bases with no gene match: 12. The germline V gene has CDR1 SGHDT and CDR2 YYEEEE. The CDR3 DNA is TGTGCCAGCAGCCCCTCCTGGACAGGGGCTGGGACTGAAGCTTTCTTT. Residues: CASSPSWTGAGTEAFF.

V is TRBV4-2 and J is TRBJ2-3; D unresolved. This CDR3 spans 18 amino acids. V gave up 4 bases and J gave up 3 bases, with 23 bases separating them. Germline V gene lookup returns CDR1 LGHNA and CDR2 YNFKEQ. This chain's CDR3 is CASSPRIYQEDRTDTQYF. The CDR3 bases are TGTGCCAGCAGCCCAAGGATTTATCAGGAAGATCGAACAGATACGCAGTATTTT.

The genes are TRBV7-9 and TRBJ1-2; D is ambiguous. CDR1 is SEHNR, CDR2 FQNEAQ, per germline (reference sequence). The CDR3 consists of 17 residues. Trimming removed 1 base from V and 6 bases from J, with 21 bases in between. The CDR3, as DNA: TGTGCCAGCAGCTTAGATAGAGGACTCCTCCAGGAGGATGGCTACACCTTC. Amino acids: CASSLDRGLLQEDGYTF.

The CDR3 protein is CASSEARQGSEAFF. Written as DNA, the CDR3 is TGTGCCAGCAGTGAAGCTCGGCAGGGCTCTGAAGCTTTCTTT. This chain uses TRBV6-1 with TRBJ1-1; D is possibly TRBD1 (5 bases). Trimming took off 0 bases at V and 6 bases at J, with 11 bases between the two ends. Germline lookup yields CDR1 MNHNS and CDR2 SASEGT. The CDR3 loop spans 14 amino acids.

The chain uses TRBV5-6 and TRBJ2-1, with 10 bases identical to TRBD2. The CDR3 loop spans 17 amino acids. CDR1 SGHDT and CDR2 YYEEEE come from the germline V gene. After removal of 4 bases from V and 6 bases from J, the junction contained 13 bases not matched to a gene. The CDR3 spells CASSILPGTSVGNEQFF. The CDR3 bases are TGTGCCAGCAGCATTCTACCCGGGACTAGCGTAGGCAATGAGCAGTTCTTC.

Details on this clone: The DNA is omitted, as the CDR3 cannot be located on it reliably, and the CDR3 follows TCRdb's listing. The chain employs TRBV28 and TRBJ2-1; the D call TRBD2 from the table was never checked on the DNA. The CDR3 has 15 residues if both end residues are counted. The germline V gene encodes CDR1 MDHEN and CDR2 SYDVKM. The CDR3 loop reads CASSSSASGVNEQFF.

The chain carries TRBV5-1 and TRBJ2-7; TRBD2 agrees at 7 bases. The CDR3 sequence is 15 residues long. Germline V gene lookup returns CDR1 SGHRS and CDR2 YFSETQ. The ends lost 4 bases at V and 2 bases at J; junction bases unmatched: 9. CDR3 DNA sequence: TGCGCCAGCAGCGGTAGCTCTAGCGGAGCCTACGAGCAGTACTTC. Its protein product is CASSGSSSGAYEQYF.

This chain links TRBV5-6 with TRBJ1-3; D gene unclear. Germline V CDR1 and CDR2: SGHDT, YYEEEE. V dropped 0 bases and J dropped 0 bases, with 10 bases sitting between them. CDR3 length: 16 residues. The CDR3 reads CASSLVSGSSGNTIYF. CDR3 nucleotides: TGTGCCAGCAGCTTGGTGTCTGGGAGCTCTGGAAACACCATATATTTT.

This clone was seen more than once but under ten times. The V gene is TRBV5-1, the J gene TRBJ1-4; tentatively, D is TRBD1 (6 bases). The germline CDR1 and CDR2 sequences are SGHRS and YFSETQ. This CDR3 region has 13 residues. The V and J ends lost 5 bases and 8 bases respectively, with 13 bases between them. As DNA, the CDR3 is TGCGCCAGCAGTCTAGGGGGGGAGGAAAAACTGTTTTTT. It translates to CASSLGGEEKLFF.

The gene calls are TRBV15 and TRBJ2-7, with D perhaps matching TRBD2 (7 bases). From germline, CDR1 is LNHNV and CDR2 YYDKDF (reference sequence). The CDR3 has 15 amino acids. V lost 2 bases, J lost 3 bases, and 14 bases lay in between. The CDR3 spells CATSRQGGGVYEQYF. The CDR3 DNA follows: TGTGCCACCAGCAGACAGGGAGGGGGGGTCTACGAGCAGTACTTC.

V is TRBV27 and J is TRBJ1-5; 7 bases align to TRBD1. V lost 6 bases to trimming and J lost 2 bases; unmatched junction nucleotides: 7. CDR1 and CDR2 (germline): MNHEY, SMNVEV (reference sequence). The CDR3 loop spans 15 amino acids. Written as DNA, the CDR3 is TGTGCCAGCAGGATGACAGGGTATGGCAATCAGCCCCAGCATTTT. Its translation is CASRMTGYGNQPQHF.

V and J are TRBV7-2 and TRBJ2-7; no firm D call. The V end was cut by 0 bases, the J end by 0 bases, with 9 bases between. Germline lookup yields CDR1 SGHTA and CDR2 FQGNSA. There are 15 residues in the CDR3. This CDR3 is CASSLASLSSYEQYF. The CDR3 DNA is TGTGCCAGCAGCTTAGCGTCTCTCAGCTCCTACGAGCAGTACTTC.

The DNA of the CDR3 is TGCGCCAGCAGCTTAGCCGACAGGGGGCCAGGCGAGCAGTACTTC. It encodes CASSLADRGPGEQYF. The chain links TRBV5-1 to TRBJ2-7, with TRBD1 matching over 10 bases. With V trimmed by 2 bases and J by 6 bases, 8 bases remained unmatched. Germline lookup yields CDR1 SGHRS and CDR2 YFSETQ. The CDR3 extends over 15 amino acids.

This clone was picked up one time. The chain links TRBV2 to TRBJ2-1, with a possible D match to TRBD2 (5 bases). The CDR3 contains 14 residues. Trimming removed 4 bases from V and 7 bases from J, with 14 bases in between. Germline V gene data show CDR1 as SNHLY and CDR2 as FYNNEI. The chain's CDR3 is CASSGTFERNEQFF. The CDR3 region has the DNA TGTGCCAGCAGTGGGACTTTCGAGCGAAATGAGCAGTTCTTC.

V is TRBV7-3 and J is TRBJ2-7; the D gene is possibly TRBD2 (7 bases). V gave up 9 bases and J gave up 4 bases, with 16 bases separating them. CDR3 length: 13 amino acids. The V gene's germline CDR1 is SGHTA and CDR2 FQGTGA. CDR3 in amino acids: CARGAGDKYEQYF. CDR3 bases: TGTGCCAGGGGGGCGGGAGATAAGTACGAGCAGTACTTC.

The CDR3 sequence is CASSQGAQPQHF. CDR3 sequence (DNA): TGTGCCAGTAGTCAGGGGGCTCAGCCCCAGCATTTT. The chain links TRBV19 to TRBJ1-5, with 8 bases fitting TRBD1. After removal of 5 bases from V and 6 bases from J, the junction contained 0 bases not matched to a gene. This CDR3 has 12 residues. Germline V lookup: CDR1 LNHDA, CDR2 SQIVND (reference sequence). The whole variable domain, filled in from reference TRBV19 and TRBJ1-5, reads DGGITQSPKYLFRKEGQNVTLSCEQNLNHDAMYWYRQDPGQGLRLIYYSQIVNDFQKGDIAEGYSVSREKKESFPLTVTSAQKNPTAFYLCASSQGAQPQHFGDGTRLSIL.

As concerns this clone: The junction departs from germline at one end; a sequencing error may be responsible. CDR3 bases: TGTGCTAGCAGCTTAGGGGCAGGTTGGGAGACCCAGTACTTC. Translation: CASSLGAGWETQYF. V gene TRBV7-7 combines with J gene TRBJ2-5; possibly TRBD1 for D (5 bases). The CDR3 consists of 14 residues. Germline lookup yields CDR1 SSHAT and CDR2 FNYEAQ (reference sequence).